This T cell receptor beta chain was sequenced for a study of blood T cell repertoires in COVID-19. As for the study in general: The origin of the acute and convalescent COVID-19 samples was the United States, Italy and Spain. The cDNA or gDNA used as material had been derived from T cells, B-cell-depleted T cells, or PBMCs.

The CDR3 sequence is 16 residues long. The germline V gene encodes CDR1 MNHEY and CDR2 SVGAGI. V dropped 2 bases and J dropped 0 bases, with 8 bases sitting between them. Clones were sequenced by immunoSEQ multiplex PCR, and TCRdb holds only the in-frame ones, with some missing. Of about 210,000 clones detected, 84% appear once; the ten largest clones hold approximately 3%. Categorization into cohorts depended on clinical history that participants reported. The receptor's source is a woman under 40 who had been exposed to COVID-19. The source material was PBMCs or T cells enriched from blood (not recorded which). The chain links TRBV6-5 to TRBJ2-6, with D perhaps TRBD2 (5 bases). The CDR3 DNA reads TGTGCCAGCAGTTACCGACGGGACTCTGGGGCCAACGTCCTGACTTTC. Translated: CASSYRRDSGANVLTF.